A single sample is the source of the 22 T cell receptor beta chains below, sequenced in a study of blood T cell repertoires in COVID-19. Method: immunoSEQ multiplex PCR; TCRdb's copy keeps in-frame clones and lacks some. Of approximately 170,000 clones listed, under 90% are singletons. What was sequenced was peripheral blood. The receptors here all came from a woman over 75 with acute or convalescent COVID-19.

The chain is built from TRBV30 and TRBJ1-3; no definite D call. This CDR3 has 21 amino acids. Per the germline V gene, CDR1 is GTSNPN and CDR2 is SVGIG (reference sequence). V lost 3 bases, J lost 0 bases, and 30 bases lay in between. This chain's CDR3 is CAWRGGKRSHPEVLSGNTIYF. The DNA of the CDR3 is TGTGCCTGGAGGGGCGGGAAGAGGTCCCATCCTGAAGTCCTCTCTGGAAACACCATATATTTT.

CDR3 amino acids: CASSTLQRNTIYF. Here the CDR3 DNA reads TGTGCCAGCAGCACTCTACAGAGAAACACCATATATTTT. The chain carries TRBV28 and TRBJ1-3; D gene unclear. The germline V and J ends were trimmed by 6 bases and 5 bases, with 11 bases remaining between them. Germline V gives CDR1 MDHEN, CDR2 SYDVKM. The CDR3 is made up of 13 amino acids. The variable domain in full, completed from reference TRBV28 and TRBJ1-3, reads DVKVTQSSRYLVKRTGEKVFLECVQDMDHENMFWYRQDPGLGLRLIYFSYDVKMKEKGDIPEGYSVSREKKERFSLILESASTNQTSMYLCASSTLQRNTIYFGEGSWLTVV.

V gene TRBV12-3 or TRBV12-4 combines with J gene TRBJ2-3; D not resolved. With 6 bases removed from V and 6 bases from J, the gap between germline ends came to 13 bases. This CDR3 has 13 amino acids. The CDR3 DNA reads TGTGCCAGCAGCATGGCCCAGTGGGATACGCAGTATTTT. It encodes CASSMAQWDTQYF.

V usage is TRBV6-2 or TRBV6-3 and J usage is TRBJ2-7; 8 bases fit TRBD2. The length of the CDR3 is 14 residues. V gave up 2 bases and J gave up 5 bases; unmatched junction bases: 5. The germline gives CDR1 MNHEY, CDR2 SVGEGT. The CDR3 sequence is CASSYRRGANEQYF. CDR3 bases: TGTGCCAGCAGTTACCGGCGGGGGGCCAACGAGCAGTACTTC.

The V and J genes are TRBV30 and TRBJ1-6; 8 nucleotides align to TRBD1. This CDR3 has 18 residues. Per germline, CDR1 GTSNPN and CDR2 SVGIG (reference sequence). Trimming removed 2 bases from V and 0 bases from J; junction bases left unmatched: 9. The CDR3 DNA follows: TGTGCCTGGAGTTTCTCGCGGACAGGGAGCTCCTATAATTCACCCCTCCACTTT. Translating it yields CAWSFSRTGSSYNSPLHF.

This chain links TRBV5-1 with TRBJ1-4, with D possibly being TRBD1 (6 bases). Germline V gene lookup returns CDR1 SGHRS and CDR2 YFSETQ. The CDR3 contains 15 residues. Between the trimmed V and J ends, which lost 2 bases and 7 bases, there was a span of 15 bases. As DNA, the CDR3 is TGCGCCAGCAGCTTTATTGGACAAGGGGGTGAAAAACTGTTTTTT. Translation: CASSFIGQGGEKLFF.

The V and J genes are TRBV11-3 and TRBJ2-1, with TRBD1 matching over 7 bases. Germline V CDR1 and CDR2: SGHNT, YENEEA. CDR3 length equals 14 residues. J lost 3 bases, V lost 5 bases, and 4 bases had no gene match. DNA of the CDR3: TGTGCCAGCAGCCAGAGGACAGGCTACAATGAGCAGTTCTTC. Encoded protein: CASSQRTGYNEQFF.

The CDR3 DNA sequence: TGTGCCAGCAGTAGAGAGGTACGAGAGACCCAGTACTTC. Its protein is CASSREVRETQYF. V and J are TRBV12-3 or TRBV12-4 and TRBJ2-5; D is uncertain. The CDR3 is made up of 13 amino acids. V gave up 5 bases and J gave up 4 bases, with 11 bases separating them.

This clone has only a few counts. The genes are TRBV27 and TRBJ1-2, with 7 bases matching TRBD1. The germline CDR1 and CDR2 sequences are MNHEY and SMNVEV (reference sequence). This CDR3 is built from 15 residues. Trimming took 7 bases from V and 1 from J; bases not matched to a gene: 9. The CDR3 protein is CASTSGGTVNYGYTF. The CDR3, as DNA: TGTGCCAGCACCTCAGGGGGGACAGTTAACTATGGCTACACCTTC.

This clone is a singleton in its sample. The chain joins TRBV2 to TRBJ1-1, with D unresolved. Looked up from germline, CDR1 is SNHLY and CDR2 is FYNNEI. This CDR3 contains 13 residues. V was pared by 5 bases and J by 0 bases, with 7 bases between. CDR3 amino acids: CASSTGMNTEAFF. The CDR3 DNA reads TGTGCCAGCAGTACTGGTATGAACACTGAAGCTTTCTTT.

J is TRBJ1-2 and V is TRBV28; D remains ambiguous. The V gene lost 10 bases and the J gene lost 4 bases, with 19 bases spanning the gap. The CDR3 loop spans 14 amino acids. Looked up from germline, CDR1 is MDHEN and CDR2 is SYDVKM. CDR3 coding DNA: TGTGCCACCCTCCAAGGGAGAAAGGGCTATGGCTACACCTTC. This sequence encodes CATLQGRKGYGYTF.

The chain is built from TRBV15 and TRBJ1-5; D may be TRBD1 (6 bases). The length of the CDR3 is 16 residues. The germline V gene has CDR1 LNHNV and CDR2 YYDKDF (reference sequence). V was clipped by 0 bases and J by 2 bases, with 11 bases between them. As DNA, the CDR3 is TGTGCCACCAGCAGAGATCAGGGGAACGGCAATCAGCCCCAGCATTTT. Its translation: CATSRDQGNGNQPQHF. The full variable domain, completed using reference TRBV15 and TRBJ1-5, is DAMVIQNPRYQVTQFGKPVTLSCSQTLNHNVMYWYQQKSSQAPKLLFHYYDKDFNNEADTPDNFQSRRPNTSFCFLDIRSPGLGDTAMYLCATSRDQGNGNQPQHFGDGTRLSIL.

A few counts support this clone. The chain is built from TRBV6-5 and TRBJ1-1, with D possibly matching TRBD1 (6 bases). V lost 2 bases, J lost 1 base, and 14 bases lay in between. The germline V gene has CDR1 MNHEY and CDR2 SVGAGI. The CDR3 extends over 16 amino acids. The CDR3 loop reads CASSYISRGRNTEAFF. DNA of the CDR3: TGTGCCAGCAGTTACATTTCCAGGGGCCGGAACACTGAAGCTTTCTTT.

The CDR3 DNA reads TGTGCCAGCAGTGAGTCTAGGGGAAGTTCACCCCTCCACTTT. Translating it yields CASSESRGSSPLHF. The genes are TRBV2 and TRBJ1-6; possibly TRBD1 for D (5 bases). V lost 3 bases to trimming and J lost 9 bases, with 12 bases between them. The CDR3 totals 14 residues. Germline values: CDR1 SNHLY, CDR2 FYNNEI.

This clone was observed a single time. The chain employs TRBV19 and TRBJ2-7; weak D call: TRBD2 (5 bases). This CDR3 region has 14 residues. Germline-derived CDR1 and CDR2 are LNHDA and SQIVND (reference sequence). V was trimmed by 6 bases and J by 5 bases, leaving 17 bases between them. This CDR3 is CASSLGGPRDEQYF. CDR3 bases: TGTGCCAGTAGCCTGGGCGGGCCGCGGGACGAGCAGTACTTC. The whole variable domain, remainder taken from reference TRBV19 and TRBJ2-7, is DGGITQSPKYLFRKEGQNVTLSCEQNLNHDAMYWYRQDPGQGLRLIYYSQIVNDFQKGDIAEGYSVSREKKESFPLTVTSAQKNPTAFYLCASSLGGPRDEQYFGPGTRLTVT.

This clone came up a few times. The chain links TRBV25-1 to TRBJ2-7, with D hard to call. Germline CDR1 and CDR2: MGHDK and SYGVNS. Trimming removed 2 bases from V and 7 bases from J, with 15 bases in between. The CDR3 totals 14 residues. Written as DNA, the CDR3 is TGTGCCAGCAGTGAAGTTGGAGTGGTGGTAGAGCAGTACTTC. It translates to CASSEVGVVVEQYF.

The V gene is TRBV29-1, the J gene TRBJ2-7; D not certain. This CDR3 region has 13 residues. The germline V gene has CDR1 SQVTM and CDR2 ANQGSEA. Trimming took 4 bases from V and 2 from J, leaving 12 bases between them. CDR3 loop: CSVVSLLTYEQYF. The CDR3 DNA sequence: TGCAGCGTTGTGAGCTTACTAACCTACGAGCAGTACTTC.

The chain links TRBV19 to TRBJ1-4, with TRBD1 as a possible D gene (6 bases). Trimming stripped 8 bases from V and 0 bases from J, with 16 bases between. In germline, CDR1 is LNHDA, CDR2 SQIVND (reference sequence). The length of the CDR3 is 16 residues. This chain's CDR3 is CASRSQDSATNEKLFF. The CDR3, as DNA: TGTGCCAGTCGCTCGCAGGACAGTGCAACTAATGAAAAACTGTTTTTT.

As for this clone: This same CDR3 is encoded by further DNA sequences in the sample. V gene TRBV11-2 combines with J gene TRBJ1-1; 7 bases fit TRBD1. The V gene end was trimmed by 3 bases and the J gene end by 4 bases; junction bases not matched to a gene: 5. The CDR3 totals 14 residues. Germline-derived CDR1 and CDR2 are SGHAT and FQNNGV. The CDR3 DNA reads as TGTGCCAGCAGCTTGGGGCAGGGGGGCACTGAAGCTTTCTTT. This codes for CASSLGQGGTEAFF.

The genes are TRBV11-1 and TRBJ2-2; D is uncertain. Germline V gives CDR1 SGHAT, CDR2 FQDESV (reference sequence). V gave up 5 bases and J gave up 3 bases, with 4 bases separating them. This CDR3 is built from 12 residues. The CDR3, as DNA: TGTGCCAGCAGCCCATACACCGGGGAGCTGTTTTTT. This sequence encodes CASSPYTGELFF. Filled out from reference TRBV11-1 and TRBJ2-2, the complete variable domain reads EAEVAQSPRYKITEKSQAVAFWCDPISGHATLYWYRQILGQGPELLVQFQDESVVDDSQLPKDRFSAERLKGVDSTLKIQPAELGDSAMYLCASSPYTGELFFGEGSRLTVL.

The rearrangement joins TRBV3-1 (or the pseudogene TRBV3-2) to TRBJ2-1; 10 bases agree with TRBD2. This CDR3 comprises 15 residues. Germline trimming cut 4 bases from V and 8 bases from J; bases unmatched to any gene: 8. Looked up from germline, CDR1 is LGHDT and CDR2 is YNNKEL (reference sequence). The CDR3: CASSLPLAGGDEQFF. The CDR3 DNA is TGTGCCAGCAGCCTTCCTTTAGCGGGGGGTGATGAGCAGTTCTTC.

The CDR3 spells CASSLGKESSGNTIYF. DNA of the CDR3: TGCGCCAGCAGCCTGGGGAAGGAGAGCTCTGGAAACACCATATATTTT. V usage is TRBV5-1 and J usage is TRBJ1-3; D not certain. Germline-derived CDR1 and CDR2 are SGHRS and YFSETQ. This CDR3 has 16 amino acids. Trimming removed 4 bases from V and 0 bases from J, with 14 bases in between.